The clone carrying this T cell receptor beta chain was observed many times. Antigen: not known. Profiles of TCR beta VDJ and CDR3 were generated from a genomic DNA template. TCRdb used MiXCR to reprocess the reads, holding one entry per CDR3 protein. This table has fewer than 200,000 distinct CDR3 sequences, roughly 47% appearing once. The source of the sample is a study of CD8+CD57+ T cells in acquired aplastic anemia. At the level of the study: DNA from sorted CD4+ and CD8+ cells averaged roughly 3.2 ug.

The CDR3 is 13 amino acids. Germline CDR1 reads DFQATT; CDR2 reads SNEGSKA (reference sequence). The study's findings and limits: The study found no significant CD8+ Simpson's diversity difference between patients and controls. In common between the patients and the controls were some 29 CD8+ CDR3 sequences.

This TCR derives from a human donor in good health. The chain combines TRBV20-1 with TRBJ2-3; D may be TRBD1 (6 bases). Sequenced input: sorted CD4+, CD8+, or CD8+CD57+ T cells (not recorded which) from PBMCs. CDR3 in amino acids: CSWAGDEGDTQYF. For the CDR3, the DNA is TGCAGCTGGGCAGGGGATGAGGGAGATACGCAGTATTTT.